This T cell receptor beta chain was identified during a study of blood T cell repertoires in COVID-19. In the study overall: The samples span acute and convalescent COVID-19 from the United States, Italy and Spain. T cells, B-cell-depleted T cells, or PBMCs supplied cDNA or gDNA.

Authors' methods: Counts of nucleated cells, estimated from reference gene primer amplification, were obtained. Sequenced by immunoSEQ multiplex PCR; TCRdb stores in-frame clones only, minus some. V and J calls and clone size are those listed in that table; D and trimming were worked out from the DNA. The sample records about 180,000 clones, 65% to 90% being singletons. Germline trimming cut 2 bases from V and 3 bases from J; bases unmatched to any gene: 4. Germline CDR1 reads MNHEY; CDR2 reads SVGAGI. The CDR3 has 15 residues. The chain employs TRBV6-5 and TRBJ1-3; 7 bases are a match to TRBD1. The sample was peripheral blood. The TCR originated in a man between 50 and 59 years old with active or convalescent COVID-19. Written as DNA, the CDR3 is TGTGCCAGCAGTTACGCAGGGGGGATTGGAAACACCATATATTTT. Residues: CASSYAGGIGNTIYF.